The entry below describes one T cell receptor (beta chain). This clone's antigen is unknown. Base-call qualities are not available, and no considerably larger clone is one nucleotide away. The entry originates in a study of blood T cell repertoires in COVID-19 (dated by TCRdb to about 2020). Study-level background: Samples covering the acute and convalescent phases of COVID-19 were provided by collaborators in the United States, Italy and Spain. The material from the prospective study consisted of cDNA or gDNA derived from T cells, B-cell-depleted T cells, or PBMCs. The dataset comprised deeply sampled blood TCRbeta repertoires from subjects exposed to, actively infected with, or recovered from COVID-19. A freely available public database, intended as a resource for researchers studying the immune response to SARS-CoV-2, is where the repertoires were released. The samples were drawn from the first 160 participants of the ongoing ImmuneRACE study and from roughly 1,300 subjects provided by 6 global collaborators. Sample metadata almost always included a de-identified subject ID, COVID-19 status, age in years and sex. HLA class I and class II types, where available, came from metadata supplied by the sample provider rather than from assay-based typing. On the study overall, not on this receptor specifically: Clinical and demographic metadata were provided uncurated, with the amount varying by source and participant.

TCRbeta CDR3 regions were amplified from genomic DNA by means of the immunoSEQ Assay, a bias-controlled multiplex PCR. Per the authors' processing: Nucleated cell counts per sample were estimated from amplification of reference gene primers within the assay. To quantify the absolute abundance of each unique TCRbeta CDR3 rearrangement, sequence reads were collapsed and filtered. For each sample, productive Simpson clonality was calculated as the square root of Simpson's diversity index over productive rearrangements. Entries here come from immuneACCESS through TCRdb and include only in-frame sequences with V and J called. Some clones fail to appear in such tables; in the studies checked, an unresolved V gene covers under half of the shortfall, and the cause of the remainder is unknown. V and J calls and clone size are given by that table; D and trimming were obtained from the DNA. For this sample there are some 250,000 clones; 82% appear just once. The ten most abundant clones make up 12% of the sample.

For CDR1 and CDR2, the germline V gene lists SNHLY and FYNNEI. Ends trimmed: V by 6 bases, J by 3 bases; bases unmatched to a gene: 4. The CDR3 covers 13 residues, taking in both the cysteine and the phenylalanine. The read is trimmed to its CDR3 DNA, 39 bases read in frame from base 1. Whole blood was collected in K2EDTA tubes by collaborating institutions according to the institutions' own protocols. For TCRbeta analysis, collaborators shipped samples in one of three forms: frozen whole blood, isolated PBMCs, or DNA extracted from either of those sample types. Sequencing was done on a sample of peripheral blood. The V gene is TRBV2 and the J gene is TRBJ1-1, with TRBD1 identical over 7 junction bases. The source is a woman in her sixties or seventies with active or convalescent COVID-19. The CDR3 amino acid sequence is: CASSNDRDTEAFF. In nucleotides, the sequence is TGTGCCAGCAGCAATGACAGGGACACTGAAGCTTTCTTT. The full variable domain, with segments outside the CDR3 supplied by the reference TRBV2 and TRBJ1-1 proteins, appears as EPEVTQTPSHQVTQMGQEVILRCVPISNHLYFYWYRQILGQKVEFLVSFYNNEISEKSEIFDDQFSVERPDGSNFTLKIRSTKLEDSAMYFCASSNDRDTEAFFGQGTRLTVV.